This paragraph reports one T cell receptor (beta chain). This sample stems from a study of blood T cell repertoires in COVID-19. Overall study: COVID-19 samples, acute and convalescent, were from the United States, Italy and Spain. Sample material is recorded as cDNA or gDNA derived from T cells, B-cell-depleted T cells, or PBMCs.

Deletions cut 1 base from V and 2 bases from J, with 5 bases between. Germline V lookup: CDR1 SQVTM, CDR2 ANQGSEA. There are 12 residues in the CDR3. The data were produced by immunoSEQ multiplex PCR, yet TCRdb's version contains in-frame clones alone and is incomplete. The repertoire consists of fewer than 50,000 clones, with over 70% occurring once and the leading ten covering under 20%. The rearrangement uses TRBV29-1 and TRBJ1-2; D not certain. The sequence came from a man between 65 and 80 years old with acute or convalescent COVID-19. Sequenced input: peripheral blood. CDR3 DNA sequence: TGCAGCGTTGAAGCGGAGAACTATGGCTACACCTTC. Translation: CSVEAENYGYTF.